A few counts support the clone carrying this TCR beta chain. Its antigen remains unknown. Generated by immunoSEQ multiplex PCR, the TCRdb table keeps only in-frame clones and is missing some. The sample shows approximately 110,000 clones, approximately 80% of them seen only once. Focal radiation plus CTLA-4 blockade with ipilimumab was given to patients with chemo-refractory metastatic non-small-cell lung cancer. The sample belongs to a study of radiotherapy plus CTLA-4 blockade in lung cancer. Across the whole study: Disease control was seen in about 34% of patients, objective responses in more than 15%.

Overall study findings and caveats: TCR clones from tumors expanded in blood after radiotherapy plus ipilimumab.

This sample comprised peripheral blood, obtained from a patient treated with radiotherapy plus ipilimumab. The source of this sequence is a human donor with non-small cell lung cancer that progressed on radiotherapy plus ipilimumab. Some clones in this sample may be carry-over from other donors' samples.

This CDR3 is CASSGQERSYEQYF. The CDR3 DNA is TGTGCCAGCTCAGGACAGGAAAGGTCCTACGAGCAGTACTTC. V usage is TRBV18 and J usage is TRBJ2-7; 7 bases agree with TRBD1. J was trimmed by 1 base and V by 5 bases; bases with no gene match: 5. Per the germline V gene, CDR1 is KGHSH and CDR2 is LQKENI. The CDR3 has 14 residues.